This T cell receptor beta chain was obtained from a study of cytotoxic CD8 clonotypes in ibrutinib-treated CLL (dated by TCRdb to 2020 to 2023). For context, the study as a whole: The cohort had about a dozen relapsed/refractory and approximately 14 treatment-naive patients; approximately 17 were IGHV unmutated. Responses were partial in 24 patients and complete in 2; after median about 70 months follow-up, some 14 stayed in remission and about twelve progressed. Response samples were taken after a median of roughly a year on treatment, ranging from about 6 to 36 months. Samples averaged approximately 260,000 productive templates and some 96,000 productive rearrangements. Longitudinal samples were obtainable from about 30% of the roughly 90 participants in the trial. Cryopreserved peripheral blood mononuclear cells were obtained prior to treatment, at the time of response, and at either disease progression or sustained remission. Every sample from remission and from progressive disease was obtained while the patients were still on ibrutinib.

About this clone: The clone's antigen remains unknown. No much larger clone is present one base from it, and per-base qualities are unavailable.

For this chain, trimming is 5 bases at the V end and 0 bases at the J end, and the number of junction bases without a gene match is 3. Measured from the cysteine to the phenylalanine, the CDR3 is 14 residues long. The read is trimmed to its CDR3 DNA, 42 bases read in frame from base 1. CDR1 SGHTA and CDR2 FQGNSA were looked up in the germline V gene. Each clonotype received, on average, 10x coverage in deep resolution sequencing performed on a MiSeq, where the target depth lay between 1 in 1 million and 1 in 200,000 T cells. TCR beta libraries were generated with the immunoSEQ hsTCRB Kit. The study's processing was this. ImmunoSEQ Data Assistant and ImmunoSEQ Analyzer were used for data analysis, and V, D and J genes were assigned according to IMGT definitions. Clonality, which ranges from 0 to 1, was calculated by subtracting the normalized Shannon entropy of productive rearrangement frequencies from one. Only overrepresented clonotypes making up at least 0.05% of the repertoire of each patient were included in the public clonotype analysis. About twelve repertoires from age-matched healthy donors, obtained from immuneACCESS, served as clonality controls. Here the immuneACCESS table is served through TCRdb, limited to in-frame sequences with V and J called. Missing clones are a known gap in these copies; in checked studies unresolved V genes cover under half, and the rest lacks a known reason. The D gene and trimming were derived from the DNA, and the V and J assignments and clone size from that table. The sample contains some 93,000 clones, approximately 82% of them found a single time. The top ten hold 25% to 35% of the sample.

The paper's findings and limits, for the study overall: Baseline clonality exceeded that of age-matched healthy donors and correlated strongly with circulating CD8+ T-cell counts. Public clonotypes were rare and either shrank or stayed stable during treatment, and the rise in clonality at ibrutinib response reflected expansion of private clonotypes. Sampling times were not matched between patients in sustained remission and patients whose disease was progressing, and lymph node repertoires were not examined. At ibrutinib response clonality went up, during sustained remission it held steady, and at progression it dropped back toward baseline.

The meaning of the sample's time point label: 12 months on ibrutinib. About 2 micrograms of genomic DNA were extracted from cryopreserved PBMCs for TCR beta library preparation. Longitudinal blood samples from CLL patients on ibrutinib monotherapy were analyzed using high-throughput TCR beta sequencing. The patients took part in an open-label, single-center phase 2 trial of ibrutinib monotherapy. The sample was PBMCs, taken after 12 months of ibrutinib treatment. The rearranged chain carries TRBV7-2 and TRBJ1-2, with 7 bases aligning to TRBD1. This receptor was taken from a human donor with chronic lymphocytic leukemia. The DNA sequence follows: TGTGCCAGCAGCCAGGGGGGAGCTAACTATGGCTACACCTTC. It is translated as CASSQGGANYGYTF. Outside the CDR3, residues come from the reference TRBV7-2 and TRBJ1-2 proteins, so the full variable domain is: GAGVSQSPSNKVTEKGKDVELRCDPISGHTALYWYRQSLGQGLEFLIYFQGNSAPDKSGLPSDRFSAERTGGSVSTLTIQRTQQEDSAVYLCASSQGGANYGYTFGSGTRLTVV.